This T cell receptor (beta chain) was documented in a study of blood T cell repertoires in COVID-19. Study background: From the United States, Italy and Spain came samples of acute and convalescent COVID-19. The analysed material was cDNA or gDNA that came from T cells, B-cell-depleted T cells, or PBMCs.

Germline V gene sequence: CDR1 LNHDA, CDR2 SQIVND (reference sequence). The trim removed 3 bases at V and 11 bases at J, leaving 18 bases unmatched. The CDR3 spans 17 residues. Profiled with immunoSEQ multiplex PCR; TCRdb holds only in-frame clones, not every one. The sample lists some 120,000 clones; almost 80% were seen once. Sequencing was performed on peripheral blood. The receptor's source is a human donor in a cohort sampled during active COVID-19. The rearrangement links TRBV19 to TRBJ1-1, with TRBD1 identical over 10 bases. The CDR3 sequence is CASSMVRDRGPDTSAFF. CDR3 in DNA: TGTGCCAGTAGTATGGTCCGGGACAGGGGCCCGGATACATCGGCTTTCTTT.